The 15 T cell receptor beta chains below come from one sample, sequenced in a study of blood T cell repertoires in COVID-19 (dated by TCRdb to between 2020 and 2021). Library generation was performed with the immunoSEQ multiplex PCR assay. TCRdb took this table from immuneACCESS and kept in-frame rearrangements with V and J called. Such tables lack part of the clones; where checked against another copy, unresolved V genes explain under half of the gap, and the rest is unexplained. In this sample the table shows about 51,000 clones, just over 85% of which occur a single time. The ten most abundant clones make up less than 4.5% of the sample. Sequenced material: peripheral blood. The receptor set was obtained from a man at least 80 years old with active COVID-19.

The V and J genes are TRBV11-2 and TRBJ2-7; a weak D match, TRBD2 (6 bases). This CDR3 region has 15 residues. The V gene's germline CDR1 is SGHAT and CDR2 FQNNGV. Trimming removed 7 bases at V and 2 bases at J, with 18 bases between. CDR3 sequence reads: CASKGGGMAAYEQYF. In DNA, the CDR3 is TGTGCCAGCAAAGGTGGAGGGATGGCCGCCTACGAGCAGTACTTC.

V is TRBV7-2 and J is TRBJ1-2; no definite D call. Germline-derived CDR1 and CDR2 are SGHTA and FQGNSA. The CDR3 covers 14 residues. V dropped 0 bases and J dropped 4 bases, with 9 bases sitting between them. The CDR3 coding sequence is TGTGCCAGCAGCTTAGCAAGGGAGGGCTATGGCTACACCTTC. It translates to CASSLAREGYGYTF.

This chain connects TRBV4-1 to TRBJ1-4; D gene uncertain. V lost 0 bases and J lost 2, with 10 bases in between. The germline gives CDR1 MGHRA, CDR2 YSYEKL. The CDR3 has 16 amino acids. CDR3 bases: TGCGCCAGCAGCCAAGATGGAGGGAACACTAATGAAAAACTGTTTTTT. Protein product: CASSQDGGNTNEKLFF.

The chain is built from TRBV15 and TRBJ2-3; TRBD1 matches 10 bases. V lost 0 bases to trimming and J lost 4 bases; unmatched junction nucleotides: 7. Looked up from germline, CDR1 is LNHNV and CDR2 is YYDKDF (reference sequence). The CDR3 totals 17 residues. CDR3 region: CATSRDPQTGGSDTQYF. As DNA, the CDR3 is TGTGCCACCAGCAGAGATCCTCAGACAGGGGGCTCAGATACGCAGTATTTT. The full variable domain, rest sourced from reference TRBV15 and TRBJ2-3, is DAMVIQNPRYQVTQFGKPVTLSCSQTLNHNVMYWYQQKSSQAPKLLFHYYDKDFNNEADTPDNFQSRRPNTSFCFLDIRSPGLGDTAMYLCATSRDPQTGGSDTQYFGPGTRLTVL.

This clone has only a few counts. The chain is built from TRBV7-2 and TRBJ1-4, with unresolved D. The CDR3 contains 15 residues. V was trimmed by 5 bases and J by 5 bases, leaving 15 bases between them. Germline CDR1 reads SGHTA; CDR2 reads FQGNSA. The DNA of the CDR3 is TGTGCCAGCAGCCCCCGGAGGGCTTTGAATGAAAAACTGTTTTTT. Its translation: CASSPRRALNEKLFF. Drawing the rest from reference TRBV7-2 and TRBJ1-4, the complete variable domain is GAGVSQSPSNKVTEKGKDVELRCDPISGHTALYWYRQSLGQGLEFLIYFQGNSAPDKSGLPSDRFSAERTGGSVSTLTIQRTQQEDSAVYLCASSPRRALNEKLFFGSGTQLSVL.

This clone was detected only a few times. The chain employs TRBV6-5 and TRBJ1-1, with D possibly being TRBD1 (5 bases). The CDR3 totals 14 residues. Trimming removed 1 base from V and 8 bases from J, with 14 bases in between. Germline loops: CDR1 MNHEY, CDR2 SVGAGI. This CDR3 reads CASSYLLGEVEAFF. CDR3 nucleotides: TGTGCCAGCAGTTACTTGCTAGGGGAGGTGGAAGCTTTCTTT.

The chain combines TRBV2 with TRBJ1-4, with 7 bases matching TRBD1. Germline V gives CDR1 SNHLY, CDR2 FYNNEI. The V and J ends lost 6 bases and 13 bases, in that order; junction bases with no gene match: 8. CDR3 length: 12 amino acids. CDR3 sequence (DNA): TGTGCCAGCAGGAAGACAGGGTATGGACTGTTTTTT. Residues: CASRKTGYGLFF.

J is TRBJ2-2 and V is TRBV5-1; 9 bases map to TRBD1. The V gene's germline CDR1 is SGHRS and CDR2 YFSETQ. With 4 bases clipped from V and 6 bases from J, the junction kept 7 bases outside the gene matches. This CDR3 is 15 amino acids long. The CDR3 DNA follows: TGCGCCAGCAGCGTGATCGACAGGGGGTCCGGGGAGCTGTTTTTT. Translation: CASSVIDRGSGELFF.

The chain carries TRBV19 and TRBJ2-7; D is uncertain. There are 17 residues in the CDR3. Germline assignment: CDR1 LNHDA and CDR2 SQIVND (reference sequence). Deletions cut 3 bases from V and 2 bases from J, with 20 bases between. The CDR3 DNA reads TGTGCCAGTAGTATTTTTCCTTCCGGTCTAGTCCCCTACGAGCAGTACTTC. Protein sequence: CASSIFPSGLVPYEQYF.

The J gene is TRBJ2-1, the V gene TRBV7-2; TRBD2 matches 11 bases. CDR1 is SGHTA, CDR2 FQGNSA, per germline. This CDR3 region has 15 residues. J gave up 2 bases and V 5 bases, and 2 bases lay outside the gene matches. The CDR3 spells CASSRSGRAYNEQFF. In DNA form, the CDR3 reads TGTGCCAGCAGCCGTAGCGGGAGGGCCTACAATGAGCAGTTCTTC.

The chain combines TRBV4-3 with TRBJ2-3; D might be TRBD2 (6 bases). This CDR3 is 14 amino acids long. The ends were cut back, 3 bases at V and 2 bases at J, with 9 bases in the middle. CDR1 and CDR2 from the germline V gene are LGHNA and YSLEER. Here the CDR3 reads CASSQGLLTDTQYF. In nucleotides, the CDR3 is TGCGCCAGCAGCCAGGGACTCCTCACAGATACGCAGTATTTT.

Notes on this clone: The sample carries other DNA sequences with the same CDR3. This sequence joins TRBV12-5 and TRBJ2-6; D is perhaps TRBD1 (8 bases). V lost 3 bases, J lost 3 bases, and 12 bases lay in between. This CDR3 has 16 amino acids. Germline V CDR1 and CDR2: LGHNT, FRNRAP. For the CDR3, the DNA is TGTGCTAGTGGTTTACAGGGGGAGGGTGGGGCCAACGTCCTGACTTTC. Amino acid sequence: CASGLQGEGGANVLTF.

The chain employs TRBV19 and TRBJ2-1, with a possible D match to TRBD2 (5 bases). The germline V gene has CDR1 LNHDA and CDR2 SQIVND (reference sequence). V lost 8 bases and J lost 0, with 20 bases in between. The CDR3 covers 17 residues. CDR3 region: CASSRADIFSSYNEQFF. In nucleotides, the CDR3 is TGTGCCAGTTCACGAGCGGATATTTTTAGCTCCTACAATGAGCAGTTCTTC. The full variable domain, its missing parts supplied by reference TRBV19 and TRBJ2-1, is DGGITQSPKYLFRKEGQNVTLSCEQNLNHDAMYWYRQDPGQGLRLIYYSQIVNDFQKGDIAEGYSVSREKKESFPLTVTSAQKNPTAFYLCASSRADIFSSYNEQFFGPGTRLTVL.

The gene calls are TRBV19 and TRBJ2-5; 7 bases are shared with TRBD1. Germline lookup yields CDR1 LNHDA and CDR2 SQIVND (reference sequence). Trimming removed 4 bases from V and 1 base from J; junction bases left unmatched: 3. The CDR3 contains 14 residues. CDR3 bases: TGTGCCAGTAGTAGTCAGGGGGTCCAAGAGACCCAGTACTTC. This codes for CASSSQGVQETQYF.

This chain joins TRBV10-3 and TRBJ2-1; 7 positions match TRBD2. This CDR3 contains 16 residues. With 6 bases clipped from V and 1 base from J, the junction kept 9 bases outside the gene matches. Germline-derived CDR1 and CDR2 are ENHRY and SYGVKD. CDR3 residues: CAIREASGLSYNEQFF. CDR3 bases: TGTGCCATCAGGGAGGCTAGCGGATTGTCCTACAATGAGCAGTTCTTC.